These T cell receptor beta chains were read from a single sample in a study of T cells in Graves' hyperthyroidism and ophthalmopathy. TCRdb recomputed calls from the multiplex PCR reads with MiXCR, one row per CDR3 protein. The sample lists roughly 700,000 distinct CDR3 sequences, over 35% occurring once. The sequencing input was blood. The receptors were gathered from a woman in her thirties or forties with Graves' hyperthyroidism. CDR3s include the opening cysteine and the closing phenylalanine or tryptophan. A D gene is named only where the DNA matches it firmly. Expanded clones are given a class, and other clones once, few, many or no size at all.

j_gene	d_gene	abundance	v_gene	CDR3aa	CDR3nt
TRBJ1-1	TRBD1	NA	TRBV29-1	CSTRGQANTEAFF	TGCAGCACACGGGGACAGGCGAACACTGAAGCTTTCTTT
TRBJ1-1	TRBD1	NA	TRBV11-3	CGGGQGLEAFF	TGTGGCGGCGGACAGGGGCTTGAAGCTTTCTTT
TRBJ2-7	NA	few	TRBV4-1	CASSQEDGDEQYF	TGCGCCAGCAGCCAAGAGGACGGGGACGAGCAGTACTTC
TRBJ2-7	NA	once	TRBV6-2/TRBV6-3	CASSTPTGTTPPYEQYF	TGTGCCAGCAGTACACCCACCGGGACCACTCCGCCCTACGAGCAGTACTTC
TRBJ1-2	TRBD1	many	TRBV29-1	CSVRTGGDYGYTF	TGCAGCGTTCGGACAGGGGGCGACTATGGCTACACCTTC
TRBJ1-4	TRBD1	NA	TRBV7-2	CASSLQGGRNEKLFF	TGTGCCAGCAGCTTACAGGGGGGGCGGAATGAAAAACTGTTTTTT
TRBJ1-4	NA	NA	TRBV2	CASSVSGFALEKLFF	TGTGCCAGCAGTGTATCGGGGTTTGCTCTTGAAAAACTGTTTTTT
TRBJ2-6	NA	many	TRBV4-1	CASRTGGANVLTF	TGCGCCAGTCGGACGGGCGGGGCCAACGTCCTGACTTTC
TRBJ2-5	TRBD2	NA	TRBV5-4	CASSLGLAGSETQYF	TGTGCCAGCAGCTTGGGACTAGCGGGGAGCGAGACCCAGTACTTC
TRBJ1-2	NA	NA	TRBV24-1	CATSDPLGGDGYTF	TGTGCCACCAGTGATCCGTTGGGGGGAGATGGCTACACCTTC
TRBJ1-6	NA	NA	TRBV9	CASSVDVGARNSPLHF	TGTGCCAGCAGCGTAGATGTTGGGGCAAGAAATTCACCCCTCCACTTT
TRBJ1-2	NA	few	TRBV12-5	CASGFARGPVFGYTF	TGTGCTAGTGGTTTCGCGCGGGGACCGGTTTTTGGCTACACCTTC
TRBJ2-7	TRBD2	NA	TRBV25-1	CASSEYVAGGRADYEQYF	TGTGCCAGCAGTGAATATGTAGCGGGAGGGAGGGCCGACTACGAGCAGTACTTC
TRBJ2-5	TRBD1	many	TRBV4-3	CASSHASPAGGLGETQYF	TGCGCCAGCAGCCACGCTTCCCCGGCAGGGGGCCTTGGGGAGACCCAGTACTTC
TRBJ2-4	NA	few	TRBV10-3	CAISESSSPIQYF	TGTGCCATCAGTGAGTCGTCTAGTCCAATTCAGTACTTC
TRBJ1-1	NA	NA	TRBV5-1	CASSLDPRRMNTEAFF	TGCGCCAGCAGCTTAGACCCCAGACGAATGAACACTGAAGCTTTCTTT
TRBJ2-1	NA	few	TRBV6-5	CAIRQQSSAGGNEQFF	TGTGCCATCAGACAGCAGTCGTCGGCGGGTGGCAATGAGCAGTTCTTC
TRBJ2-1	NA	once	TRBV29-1	CIVGPDSAANEQFF	TGCATCGTTGGCCCCGACTCGGCTGCTAATGAGCAGTTCTTC
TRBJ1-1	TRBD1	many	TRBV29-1	CSDSGQGRTEAFF	TGCAGCGATTCGGGACAGGGAAGAACTGAAGCTTTCTTT
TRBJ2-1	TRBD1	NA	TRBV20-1	CSAPPGTGSYNEQFF	TGCAGTGCCCCTCCCGGGACAGGGTCCTACAATGAGCAGTTCTTC
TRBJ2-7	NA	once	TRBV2	CASTKTWSSYEQYF	TGTGCCAGCACGAAGACGTGGAGCTCCTACGAGCAGTACTTC
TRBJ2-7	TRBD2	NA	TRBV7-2	CASSWYASGRRETYEQYF	TGTGCCAGCAGCTGGTACGCTAGCGGGAGGAGGGAAACCTACGAGCAGTACTTC
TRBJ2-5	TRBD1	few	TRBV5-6	CASSMGQGKETQYF	TGTGCCAGCAGCATGGGACAGGGAAAAGAGACCCAGTACTTC
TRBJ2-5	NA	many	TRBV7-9	CASSHTGTQYF	TGTGCCAGCAGCCACACTGGAACCCAGTACTTC
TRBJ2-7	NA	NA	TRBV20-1	CSARTGESGSYEQYF	TGCAGTGCCCGAACTGGGGAGTCAGGCTCCTACGAGCAGTACTTC
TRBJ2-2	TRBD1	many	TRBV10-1	CASSEGTGTGELFF	TGCGCCAGCAGTGAAGGGACAGGCACCGGGGAGCTGTTTTTT
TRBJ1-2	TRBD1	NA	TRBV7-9	CASSQDQLGQDYGYTF	TGTGCCAGCAGCCAAGATCAGTTGGGACAGGACTATGGCTACACCTTC
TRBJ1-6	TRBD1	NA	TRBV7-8	CASRSDRESPLHF	TGTGCCAGCAGGTCGGACAGGGAATCACCCCTCCACTTT
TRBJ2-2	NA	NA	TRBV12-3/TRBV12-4	CASRPSVRHGELFF	TGTGCCAGCAGGCCTAGCGTCCGTCACGGGGAGCTGTTTTTT
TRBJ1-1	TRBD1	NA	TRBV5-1	CASSLDGQGSNTEAFF	TGCGCCAGCAGCTTGGACGGACAGGGATCGAACACTGAAGCTTTCTTT
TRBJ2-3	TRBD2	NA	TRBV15	CATSRDPWRTSGSDTQYF	TGTGCCACCAGCAGAGATCCTTGGCGGACTAGCGGCTCAGATACGCAGTATTTT
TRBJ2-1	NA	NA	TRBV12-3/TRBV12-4	CASRWGVNNEQFF	TGTGCCAGCAGATGGGGCGTGAACAATGAGCAGTTCTTC
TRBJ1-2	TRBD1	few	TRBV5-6	CASSLGTGVYTF	TGTGCCAGCAGCTTAGGGACAGGCGTCTACACCTTC
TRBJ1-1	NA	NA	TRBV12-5	CASRRGSEAFF	TGTGCTAGTAGGAGGGGATCTGAAGCTTTCTTT
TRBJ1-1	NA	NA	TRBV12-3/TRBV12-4	CASLGDTEAFF	TGTGCCAGCTTAGGGGACACTGAAGCTTTCTTT
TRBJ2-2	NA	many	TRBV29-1	CSVLVQQGTGELFF	TGCAGCGTTCTCGTCCAACAGGGAACCGGGGAGCTGTTTTTT
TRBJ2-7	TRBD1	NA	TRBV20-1	CSATDRGRAYEQYF	TGCAGTGCTACTGACAGGGGACGCGCCTACGAGCAGTACTTC
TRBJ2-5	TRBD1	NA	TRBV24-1	CATSPGQGQETQYF	TGTGCCACCAGTCCCGGACAGGGACAAGAGACCCAGTACTTC
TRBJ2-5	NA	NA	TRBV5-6	CASSSGPRGETQYF	TGTGCCAGCAGCTCGGGACCTCGAGGGGAGACCCAGTACTTC
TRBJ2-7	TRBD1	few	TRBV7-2	CASSLAPGTGGGEQYF	TGTGCCAGCAGCTTAGCTCCCGGGACAGGGGGCGGCGAGCAGTACTTC
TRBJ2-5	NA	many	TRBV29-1	CSVDGLGAIPQETQYF	TGCAGCGTTGACGGCCTGGGGGCAATACCTCAAGAGACCCAGTACTTC
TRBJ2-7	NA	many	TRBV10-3	CAISDLEVQYF	TGTGCCATCAGTGACTTAGAGGTTCAGTACTTC
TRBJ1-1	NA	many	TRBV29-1	CSVELDRSNTEAFF	TGCAGCGTTGAATTGGACAGATCGAACACTGAAGCTTTCTTT
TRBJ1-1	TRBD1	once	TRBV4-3	CASSQDQGGNTEAFF	TGCGCCAGCAGCCAAGATCAGGGGGGGAACACTGAAGCTTTCTTT